The next 17 T cell receptor beta chains were all read from a single sample in a study of blood T cell repertoires in COVID-19. The table came from immunoSEQ multiplex PCR; TCRdb's copy has only in-frame clones and leaves some out. Of roughly 150,000 clones listed, approximately 84% are singletons. The material sequenced was peripheral blood. All receptors derive from a woman aged 45-60 years with COVID-19, enrolled during active disease.

The rearrangement links TRBV6-5 to TRBJ1-2; TRBD1 matches 10 bases. This CDR3 region has 14 residues. V shed 6 bases, J shed 3 bases, and the junction held 4 bases outside the gene matches. CDR1 and CDR2 from the germline V gene are MNHEY and SVGAGI. This chain's CDR3 is CASRPGTGDYGYTF. The CDR3 bases are TGTGCCAGCAGGCCCGGGACAGGGGACTATGGCTACACCTTC.

The chain couples TRBV7-9 to TRBJ2-3, with 8 nucleotides matching TRBD2. With 2 bases clipped from V and 1 base from J, the junction kept 8 bases outside the gene matches. The CDR3 sequence is 17 residues long. Per the germline V gene, CDR1 is SEHNR and CDR2 is FQNEAQ (reference sequence). Here the CDR3 reads CASSLHGLAEGTDTQYF. In nucleotides, the CDR3 is TGTGCCAGCAGCTTACACGGACTAGCCGAAGGCACAGATACGCAGTATTTT.

The rearrangement uses TRBV7-6 and TRBJ2-2, with TRBD1 identical over 11 bases. CDR1 SGHVS and CDR2 FNYEAQ come from the germline V gene. The CDR3 length is 16 residues. Losses at the gene ends were 1 base for V and 6 bases for J; bases not matched to a gene: 4. This chain's CDR3 is CASSLGGQGASGELFF. The CDR3 region has the DNA TGTGCCAGCAGCTTAGGCGGACAGGGGGCCTCCGGGGAGCTGTTTTTT.

The V call is TRBV27, the J call TRBJ2-7, with 9 bases identical to TRBD1. Germline CDR1 MNHEY, CDR2 SMNVEV (reference sequence). The CDR3 has 15 residues. V lost 2 bases, J lost 3 bases, and 5 bases stayed unmatched. CDR3 amino acids: CASSLPGQGNYEQYF. In DNA form, the CDR3 reads TGTGCCAGCAGTTTACCCGGACAGGGGAACTACGAGCAGTACTTC.

In DNA form, the CDR3 reads TGTGCCAGCAGCTTCGGACAGGGGTCAACTAATGAAAAACTGTTTTTT. This codes for CASSFGQGSTNEKLFF. The V gene is TRBV7-9, the J gene TRBJ1-4, with 9 bases identical to TRBD1. The CDR3 totals 16 residues. The germline V gene has CDR1 SEHNR and CDR2 FQNEAQ (reference sequence). V was pared by 3 bases and J by 0 bases, with 2 bases of the junction left unmatched. Combining the CDR3 with reference TRBV7-9 and TRBJ1-4 gives the whole variable domain DTGVSQNPRHKITKRGQNVTFRCDPISEHNRLYWYRQTLGQGPEFLTYFQNEAQLEKSRLLSDRFSAERPKGSFSTLEIQRTEQGDSAMYLCASSFGQGSTNEKLFFGSGTQLSVL.

CDR3 sequence (DNA): TGTGCCAGCAGCTTGGAGGGAGGCTGGACTGAAGCTTTCTTT. Encoded protein: CASSLEGGWTEAFF. The chain recombines TRBV5-4 with TRBJ1-1; D is undetermined. CDR1 and CDR2 (germline): SGHNT, YYREEE (reference sequence). V gave up 0 bases and J gave up 5 bases, with 11 bases separating them. The CDR3 is 14 residues long.

The chain employs TRBV19 and TRBJ2-7, with 7 bases identical to TRBD1. CDR3 size: 14 residues. CDR1 LNHDA and CDR2 SQIVND come from the germline V gene (reference sequence). V dropped 6 bases and J dropped 0; count of bases not matched to a gene: 5. CDR3 bases: TGTGCCAGTAGAAGGGGGCCTAACTCCTACGAGCAGTACTTC. Encoded protein: CASRRGPNSYEQYF.

This chain connects TRBV7-9 to TRBJ2-7; 9 bases agree with TRBD1. Looked up from germline, CDR1 is SEHNR and CDR2 is FQNEAQ (reference sequence). With 1 base clipped from V and 3 bases from J, the junction kept 10 bases outside the gene matches. The CDR3 runs to 17 residues. In DNA, the CDR3 is TGTGCCAGCAGCTTAGAATCGGGACAGGGAGCAATCTACGAGCAGTACTTC. The encoded protein is CASSLESGQGAIYEQYF.

V usage is TRBV6-5 and J usage is TRBJ1-1, with 7 bases aligning to TRBD1. Trimming took 7 bases from V and 11 from J; bases not matched to a gene: 19. The CDR3 loop spans 15 amino acids. Germline V CDR1 and CDR2: MNHEY, SVGAGI. This chain's CDR3 is CASTTGVATNPTAFF. Written as DNA, the CDR3 is TGTGCCAGCACCACAGGGGTGGCCACCAACCCGACGGCTTTCTTT.

The rearrangement joins TRBV5-1 to TRBJ1-5; D not certain. Germline CDR1 and CDR2: SGHRS and YFSETQ. Trimming removed 2 bases from V and 5 bases from J, with 8 bases in between. CDR3 length: 13 amino acids. CDR3 DNA: TGCGCCAGCAGCTTTGGGCAGGATCAGCCCCAGCATTTT. Its protein is CASSFGQDQPQHF.

CDR3 protein: CASSPQTGAGETQYF. The CDR3 coding sequence is TGTGCCAGCAGCCCCCAGACAGGGGCAGGAGAGACCCAGTACTTC. The chain uses TRBV7-9 and TRBJ2-5, with 8 nucleotides matching TRBD1. Trimming at V came to 5 bases and at J to 4 bases, leaving 9 bases not matched to a gene. CDR1 and CDR2 (germline): SEHNR, FQNEAQ (reference sequence). The CDR3 consists of 15 residues.

The chain's CDR3 is CASKSVYLDTQYF. The CDR3, as DNA: TGTGCCAGCAAGTCCGTCTACCTAGATACGCAGTATTTT. The V call is TRBV2, the J call TRBJ2-3; D gene ambiguous. The CDR3 spans 13 residues. Trimming took off 7 bases at V and 5 bases at J, with 13 bases between the two ends. CDR1 is SNHLY, CDR2 FYNNEI, per germline.

The chain employs TRBV28 and TRBJ2-1; 8 bases are a match to TRBD1. Trimming took 3 bases from V and 8 from J; bases not matched to a gene: 9. The CDR3 consists of 15 residues. The germline CDR1 and CDR2 sequences are MDHEN and SYDVKM. The CDR3 loop is CASSLGAQGADEQFF. In nucleotides, the CDR3 is TGTGCCAGCAGTTTGGGAGCCCAGGGGGCCGATGAGCAGTTCTTC.

This chain uses TRBV7-2 with TRBJ2-5; TRBD1 agrees at 9 bases. The CDR3 consists of 17 residues. Germline V gene data show CDR1 as SGHTA and CDR2 as FQGNSA. V gave up 1 base and J gave up 2 bases; unmatched junction bases: 8. CDR3 sequence reads: CASSLDRWTGVQETQYF. The CDR3, as DNA: TGTGCCAGCAGCTTAGATCGTTGGACAGGGGTACAAGAGACCCAGTACTTC.

The genes are TRBV2 and TRBJ1-5; 11 positions match TRBD1. The V segment lost 6 bases and the J segment 7 bases; nucleotides outside the gene matches: 8. Looked up from germline, CDR1 is SNHLY and CDR2 is FYNNEI. The CDR3 has 15 residues. CDR3 sequence: CASSLDGQGAQPQHF. The CDR3 nucleotides are TGTGCCAGCAGCCTTGATGGACAGGGGGCCCAGCCCCAGCATTTT.

The CDR3 protein is CASSFDYPTPGHQNTGELFF. As DNA, the CDR3 is TGTGCCAGCAGTTTCGATTATCCTACTCCGGGACATCAGAACACCGGGGAGCTGTTTTTT. V and J are TRBV27 and TRBJ2-2; a possible D gene is TRBD1 (6 bases). The CDR3 contains 20 residues. Per the germline V gene, CDR1 is MNHEY and CDR2 is SMNVEV (reference sequence). Trimming stripped 3 bases from V and 1 base from J, with 24 bases between.

The V call is TRBV3-1 (or the pseudogene TRBV3-2), the J call TRBJ2-3, with 10 nucleotides matching TRBD2. The CDR3 runs 19 residues. The germline V gene encodes CDR1 LGHDT and CDR2 YNNKEL (reference sequence). Trimming took 1 base from V and 1 from J; bases not matched to a gene: 11. Here the CDR3 reads CASSQGGTASGGGTDTQYF. The DNA of the CDR3 is TGTGCCAGCAGCCAAGGGGGGACCGCTAGCGGGGGAGGCACAGATACGCAGTATTTT.